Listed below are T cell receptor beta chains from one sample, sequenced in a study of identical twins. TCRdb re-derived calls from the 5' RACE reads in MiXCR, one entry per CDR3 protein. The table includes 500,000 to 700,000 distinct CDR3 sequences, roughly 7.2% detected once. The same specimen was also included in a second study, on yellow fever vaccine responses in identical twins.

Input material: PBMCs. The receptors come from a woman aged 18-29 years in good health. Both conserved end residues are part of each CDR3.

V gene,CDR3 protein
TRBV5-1,CASSPGQGCGYTF
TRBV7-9,CASSLDVRGKSNEQFF
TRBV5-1,CASSLAGLAGARETQYF
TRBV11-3,CASSFVGENSPLHF
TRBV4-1,CASSLFSWTVDEQFF
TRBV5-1,CASGTGQSYNEQFF
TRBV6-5,CASSYSSTGELFF
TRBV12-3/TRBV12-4,CASRLSQGAKNIQYF
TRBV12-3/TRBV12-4,CASRKGQGRTGELFF
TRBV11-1,CASSLLPGTSGGRYLTGELFF